This passage covers 5 T cell receptor beta chains from one sample sequenced in a study of PD-L1 blockade in urothelial cancer. Time point specified: peripheral blood 6 weeks after treatment start. Measured with immunoSEQ multiplex PCR; TCRdb has only the in-frame clones, and not every one. The data show some 40,000 clones, with around 90% seen just once and approximately 7.9% held by the top ten. Here the sequenced sample was PBMCs, taken around atezolizumab (anti-PD-L1) treatment. Receptors were obtained from a man between 65 and 79 years old with urothelial cancer.

This chain links TRBV19 with TRBJ2-2, with D perhaps matching TRBD2 (6 bases). The CDR3 has 15 amino acids. Per germline, CDR1 LNHDA and CDR2 SQIVND (reference sequence). V was cut by 10 bases and J by 4 bases, with 19 bases left in between. This chain's CDR3 is CATRGGPTRTGELFF. The CDR3 region has the DNA TGTGCCACCCGGGGAGGACCCACACGCACCGGGGAGCTGTTTTTT.

The chain uses TRBV19 and TRBJ2-5, with 8 bases aligning to TRBD1. The J segment lost 2 bases and the V segment lost 4 bases, leaving 6 bases of the junction unmatched. This CDR3 contains 15 residues. Germline V lookup: CDR1 LNHDA, CDR2 SQIVND (reference sequence). The CDR3 spells CASSRNTGGQETQYF. The CDR3 bases are TGTGCCAGTAGTAGGAATACAGGGGGTCAAGAGACCCAGTACTTC.

This rearrangement joins TRBV4-2 to TRBJ2-7; 8 nucleotides agree with TRBD2. The length of the CDR3 is 14 residues. The germline gives CDR1 LGHNA, CDR2 YNFKEQ. The ends lost 1 base at V and 4 bases at J; junction bases unmatched: 3. The CDR3 DNA is TGTGCCAGCAGCCAAGTGCTAGCGGGTTACGAGCAGTACTTC. Translated: CASSQVLAGYEQYF.

This clone was observed a single time. The V and J genes are TRBV4-1 and TRBJ2-1; 8 nucleotides agree with TRBD2. The V gene end was trimmed by 2 bases and the J gene end by 9 bases; junction bases not matched to a gene: 18. Germline values: CDR1 MGHRA, CDR2 YSYEKL. The CDR3 is 18 residues long. The DNA for the CDR3 is TGCGCCAGCAGCCAAACCACCCGACACTGGACTAGCAGGGGTGAGCAGTTCTTC. Its protein is CASSQTTRHWTSRGEQFF.

The rearrangement uses TRBV9 and TRBJ2-2; possible D gene TRBD2, 5 bases. Germline CDR1 SGDLS, CDR2 YYNGEE. The CDR3 contains 14 residues. The V end lost 3 bases, the J end lost 5 bases, and 11 bases lay between the germline ends. This CDR3 is CASSANGETGELFF. In DNA, the CDR3 is TGTGCCAGCAGCGCGAACGGGGAAACCGGGGAGCTGTTTTTT.